What follows are 5 T cell receptor beta chains derived from one specimen sequenced in a study of blood T cell repertoires in COVID-19. Libraries were prepared by immunoSEQ multiplex PCR; TCRdb keeps only in-frame clonotypes and omits some of them. In the table there are about 280,000 clones, roughly 90% of which are singletons. Sequenced material: peripheral blood. These receptors were obtained from a man aged 18 to 29 with active or convalescent COVID-19.

This chain joins TRBV28 and TRBJ1-1; no clear D gene. V lost 3 bases and J 1 base, leaving 9 bases between the germline ends. Germline lookup yields CDR1 MDHEN and CDR2 SYDVKM. The CDR3 contains 14 residues. CDR3 DNA: TGTGCCAGCAGTTTTCGGGGTACGAACACTGAAGCTTTCTTT. This gives the protein CASSFRGTNTEAFF.

Only one count was recorded for this clone. V and J are TRBV7-2 and TRBJ2-7; D is perhaps TRBD2 (7 bases). The V gene lost 7 bases and the J gene lost 4 bases, with 14 bases spanning the gap. This CDR3 has 13 amino acids. Germline assignment: CDR1 SGHTA and CDR2 FQGNSA. CDR3 residues: CASTSRGGYEQYF. The CDR3 region has the DNA TGTGCCAGCACCTCGAGGGGGGGTTACGAGCAGTACTTC. Complete variable domain (other parts from reference TRBV7-2 and TRBJ2-7): GAGVSQSPSNKVTEKGKDVELRCDPISGHTALYWYRQSLGQGLEFLIYFQGNSAPDKSGLPSDRFSAERTGGSVSTLTIQRTQQEDSAVYLCASTSRGGYEQYFGPGTRLTVT.

This chain uses TRBV5-6 with TRBJ2-7; D perhaps matches TRBD1 (6 bases). Deletions cut 2 bases from V and 6 bases from J, with 9 bases between. The CDR3 has 12 amino acids. The germline gives CDR1 SGHDT, CDR2 YYEEEE. CDR3 residues: CASSFQGSEQYF. The CDR3 bases are TGTGCCAGCAGCTTTCAGGGGAGCGAGCAGTACTTC.

This clone was observed a handful of times. This sequence joins TRBV9 and TRBJ1-2, with 9 bases lining up with TRBD1. The CDR3 covers 16 residues. V was clipped by 3 bases and J by 8 bases; unmatched bases: 14. Germline V lookup: CDR1 SGDLS, CDR2 YYNGEE. The DNA for the CDR3 is TGTGCCAGCAGCGCGGGCCTAGGGACAGGGTCTCGGGGCTACACCTTC. It specifies CASSAGLGTGSRGYTF. The entire variable domain, with the rest obtained from reference TRBV9 and TRBJ1-2, is as follows: DSGVTQTPKHLITATGQRVTLRCSPRSGDLSVYWYQQSLDQGLQFLIQYYNGEERAKGNILERFSAQQFPDLHSELNLSSLELGDSALYFCASSAGLGTGSRGYTFGSGTRLTVV.

This rearrangement joins TRBV27 to TRBJ1-3, with 9 bases fitting TRBD1. The CDR3 has 15 amino acids. With 6 bases clipped from V and 0 bases from J, the junction kept 3 bases outside the gene matches. Germline CDR1 and CDR2: MNHEY and SMNVEV (reference sequence). CDR3 sequence: CASRETGGSGNTIYF. The CDR3 DNA sequence: TGTGCCAGCAGAGAGACAGGGGGCTCTGGAAACACCATATATTTT.